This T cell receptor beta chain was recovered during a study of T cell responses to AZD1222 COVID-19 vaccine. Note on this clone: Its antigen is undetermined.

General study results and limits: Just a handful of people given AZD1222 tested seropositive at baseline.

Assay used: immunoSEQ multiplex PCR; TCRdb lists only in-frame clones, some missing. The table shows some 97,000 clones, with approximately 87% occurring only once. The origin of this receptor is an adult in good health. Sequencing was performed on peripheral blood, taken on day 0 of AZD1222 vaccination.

CDR3 sequence: CASGLNRGYGYTF. Written as DNA, the CDR3 is TGTGCCAGCGGATTAAATAGGGGTTATGGCTACACCTTC. The chain employs TRBV2 and TRBJ1-2, with D possibly being TRBD1 (5 bases). This CDR3 region has 13 residues. V dropped 8 bases and J dropped 5 bases, with 15 bases sitting between them. Germline CDR1 SNHLY, CDR2 FYNNEI.